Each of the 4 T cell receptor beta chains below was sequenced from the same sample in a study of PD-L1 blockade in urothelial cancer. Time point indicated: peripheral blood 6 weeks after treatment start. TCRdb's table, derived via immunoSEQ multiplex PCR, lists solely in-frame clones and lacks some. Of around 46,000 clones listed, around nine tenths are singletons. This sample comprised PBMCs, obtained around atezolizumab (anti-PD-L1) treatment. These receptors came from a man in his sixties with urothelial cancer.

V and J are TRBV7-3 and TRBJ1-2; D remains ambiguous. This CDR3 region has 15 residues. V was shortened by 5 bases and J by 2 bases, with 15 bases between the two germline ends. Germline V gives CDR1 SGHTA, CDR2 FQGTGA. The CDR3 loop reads CASSGEGRTNYGYTF. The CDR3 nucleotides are TGTGCCAGCAGCGGTGAGGGCCGGACCAACTATGGCTACACCTTC.

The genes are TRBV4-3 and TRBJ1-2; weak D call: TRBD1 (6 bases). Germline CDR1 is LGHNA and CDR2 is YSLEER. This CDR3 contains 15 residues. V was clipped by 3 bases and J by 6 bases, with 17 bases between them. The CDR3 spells CASSHLGRQGNGYTF. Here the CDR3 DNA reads TGCGCCAGCAGCCATCTCGGGAGGCAGGGGAATGGCTACACCTTC.

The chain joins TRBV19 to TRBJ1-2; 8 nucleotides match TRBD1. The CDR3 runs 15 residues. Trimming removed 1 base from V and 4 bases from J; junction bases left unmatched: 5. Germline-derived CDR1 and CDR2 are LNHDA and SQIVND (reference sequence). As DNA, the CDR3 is TGTGCCAGTAGTATAGCAGGGGGCGGTCTCTATGGCTACACCTTC. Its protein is CASSIAGGGLYGYTF.

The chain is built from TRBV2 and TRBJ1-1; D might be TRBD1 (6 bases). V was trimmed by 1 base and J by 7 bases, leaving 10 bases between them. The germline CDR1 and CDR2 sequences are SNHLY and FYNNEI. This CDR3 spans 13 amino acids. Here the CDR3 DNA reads TGTGCCAGCAGTGAAGGACAGGTGATTGAAGCTTTCTTT. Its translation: CASSEGQVIEAFF.